The 18 T cell receptor beta chains presented below share a single source sample, sequenced in a study of spatial heterogeneity in lung cancer. The study's findings and limits: Counts that tracked tumor mutation counts were those of expanded intratumoral alpha and beta TCRs.

MiXCR, applied by TCRdb to the 5' RACE reads, yields one record per CDR3 protein. The data show around 11,000 distinct CDR3 sequences, approximately 8% seen once. Time point meaning: sample taken at primary tumor resection. Which antigens these TCRs recognize remains unknown. This specimen consisted of lung tumor tissue, obtained at surgery. These receptor sequences come from a female donor with early-stage non-small cell lung cancer.

This clonotype has at least ten counts. The gene calls are TRBV18 and TRBJ1-1; TRBD1 matches at 10 bases. Germline CDR1 reads KGHSH; CDR2 reads LQKENI. The CDR3 consists of 16 residues. The V gene end was trimmed by 5 bases and the J gene end by 5 bases; junction bases not matched to a gene: 11. Here the CDR3 reads CASSSRVRDRGTEAFF. Written as DNA, the CDR3 is TGTGCCAGCTCATCTCGCGTGCGGGACAGGGGAACTGAAGCTTTCTTT.

There are a few counts of this clonotype. The genes are TRBV9 and TRBJ2-1; maybe TRBD2 (6 bases). Germline loops: CDR1 SGDLS, CDR2 YYNGEE. V was shortened by 3 bases and J by 6 bases, with 22 bases between the two germline ends. The CDR3 loop spans 17 amino acids. This CDR3 reads CASSAPPGTPLANEQFF. The CDR3 DNA is TGTGCCAGCAGCGCTCCGCCGGGGACTCCATTGGCCAATGAGCAGTTCTTC.

This clonotype appeared many times. The genes are TRBV11-1 and TRBJ2-3; D not certain. The germline V gene has CDR1 SGHAT and CDR2 FQDESV (reference sequence). V lost 5 bases and J 2 bases, leaving 8 bases between the germline ends. The CDR3 consists of 13 residues. Here the CDR3 DNA reads TGTGCCAGCAGCAGCCGTAACACAGATACGCAGTATTTT. Amino acid sequence: CASSSRNTDTQYF.

This clonotype was found many times. V is TRBV5-1 and J is TRBJ2-2; 9 positions match TRBD2. This CDR3 has 17 amino acids. The germline V gene encodes CDR1 SGHRS and CDR2 YFSETQ. The V segment lost 2 bases and the J segment 7 bases; nucleotides outside the gene matches: 12. The CDR3 reads CASSFGTSTHSGGELFF. The CDR3 DNA sequence: TGCGCCAGCAGCTTTGGGACTAGCACCCACTCCGGCGGGGAGCTGTTTTTT. Together with reference TRBV5-1 and TRBJ2-2, the CDR3 gives the full variable domain: KAGVTQTPRYLIKTRGQQVTLSCSPISGHRSVSWYQQTPGQGLQFLFEYFSETQRNKGNFPGRFSGRQFSNSRSEMNVSTLELGDSALYLCASSFGTSTHSGGELFFGEGSRLTVL.

Judged by abundance, this clonotype is medium-sized. The V and J genes are TRBV7-3 and TRBJ2-2; tentatively, D is TRBD1 (6 bases). From germline, CDR1 is SGHTA and CDR2 FQGTGA. With 6 bases removed from V and 5 bases from J, the gap between germline ends came to 16 bases. There are 15 residues in the CDR3. The CDR3 sequence is CASRPGTSGTGELFF. The CDR3 bases are TGTGCCAGCAGGCCCGGGACAAGTGGAACCGGGGAGCTGTTTTTT.

The sample holds many counts of this clonotype. The chain couples TRBV6-5 to TRBJ1-3; 7 bases align to TRBD1. V gave up 6 bases and J gave up 2 bases; unmatched junction bases: 10. Germline V gives CDR1 MNHEY, CDR2 SVGAGI. The CDR3 has 16 amino acids. The CDR3 bases are TGTGCCAGCAGGGGGGACAGAACCAATGCTGGAAACACCATATATTTT. It translates to CASRGDRTNAGNTIYF.

Here the CDR3 reads CATSPGENTIYF. The CDR3 nucleotides are TGTGCCACCAGCCCAGGGGAAAACACCATATATTTT. The chain uses TRBV6-6 and TRBJ1-3, with D perhaps matching TRBD1 (6 bases). CDR1 MNHNY and CDR2 SVGAGI come from the germline V gene (reference sequence). The CDR3 has 12 residues. The germline V and J ends were trimmed by 10 bases and 6 bases, with 13 bases remaining between them.

In its sample, this clonotype was seen many times. This rearrangement joins TRBV7-2 to TRBJ2-7; 13 bases match TRBD2. Germline trimming cut 7 bases from V and 1 base from J; bases unmatched to any gene: 7. Germline lookup yields CDR1 SGHTA and CDR2 FQGNSA. The CDR3 has 16 amino acids. For the CDR3, the DNA is TGTGCCAGCACCGATACTAGCGGGGGGGCATCCTACGAGCAGTACTTC. Translated, it gives CASTDTSGGASYEQYF.

This clonotype was seen ten or more times. The chain carries TRBV9 and TRBJ2-3; the D gene is possibly TRBD1 (6 bases). V was shortened by 0 bases and J by 1 base, with 9 bases between the two germline ends. This CDR3 has 15 residues. Germline V gene data show CDR1 as SGDLS and CDR2 as YYNGEE. The CDR3 sequence is CASSVEQGRTDTQYF. CDR3 DNA: TGTGCCAGCAGCGTAGAACAGGGTCGCACAGATACGCAGTATTTT. Variable domain in full (rest from reference TRBV9 and TRBJ2-3): DSGVTQTPKHLITATGQRVTLRCSPRSGDLSVYWYQQSLDQGLQFLIQYYNGEERAKGNILERFSAQQFPDLHSELNLSSLELGDSALYFCASSVEQGRTDTQYFGPGTRLTVL.

This clonotype is labeled medium-sized. The chain's CDR3 is CASSLTGNTEAFF. In nucleotides, the CDR3 is TGTGCCAGCAGCTTAACGGGGAACACTGAAGCTTTCTTT. The chain combines TRBV7-3 with TRBJ1-1; unclear D gene. This CDR3 is 13 amino acids long. V was clipped by 0 bases and J by 1 base, with 3 bases between them. Germline values: CDR1 SGHTA, CDR2 FQGTGA.

This clonotype was seen at least ten times. CDR3 coding DNA: TGTGCCTGGAGTCATGGACAGGGCTACGAGCAGTACTTC. Protein: CAWSHGQGYEQYF. The chain couples TRBV30 to TRBJ2-7; 8 nucleotides line up with TRBD1. V shed 2 bases and J 3 bases; nucleotides not matched to a gene: 3. This CDR3 is built from 13 residues. From germline, CDR1 is GTSNPN and CDR2 SVGIG (reference sequence).

This clonotype was found many times. This sequence joins TRBV28 and TRBJ2-2; D gene uncertain. Germline assignment: CDR1 MDHEN and CDR2 SYDVKM. V gave up 9 bases and J gave up 0 bases, with 14 bases separating them. The CDR3 length is 15 residues. The CDR3 sequence: CASNRQLSNTGELFF. Written as DNA, the CDR3 is TGTGCCAGTAATCGACAACTATCGAACACCGGGGAGCTGTTTTTT. The whole variable domain, filled in from reference TRBV28 and TRBJ2-2, reads DVKVTQSSRYLVKRTGEKVFLECVQDMDHENMFWYRQDPGLGLRLIYFSYDVKMKEKGDIPEGYSVSREKKERFSLILESASTNQTSMYLCASNRQLSNTGELFFGEGSRLTVL.

By sample fraction, this clonotype is medium-sized (0.01 to 0.1%). The chain has TRBV7-2 and TRBJ1-1, with TRBD1 as a possible D gene (5 bases). Germline V gene lookup returns CDR1 SGHTA and CDR2 FQGNSA. This CDR3 has 12 amino acids. The V gene lost 6 bases and the J gene lost 10 bases, with 15 bases spanning the gap. The CDR3 sequence: CASRETKGRAFF. DNA of the CDR3: TGTGCCAGCAGGGAGACAAAGGGGAGAGCTTTCTTT.

This clonotype rates as medium-sized. V and J are TRBV29-1 and TRBJ2-2; a weak D match, TRBD1 (6 bases). CDR1 SQVTM and CDR2 ANQGSEA come from the germline V gene. Deletions cut 3 bases from V and 1 base from J, with 12 bases between. The CDR3 length is 15 residues. The CDR3 protein is CSVDRQGQNTGELFF. CDR3 DNA sequence: TGCAGCGTTGATCGGCAGGGACAGAACACCGGGGAGCTGTTTTTT.

This clonotype is labeled medium-sized. This sequence joins TRBV6-2 or TRBV6-3 and TRBJ1-1; unclear D gene. The CDR3 extends over 11 amino acids. Trimming cost V 1 base and J 8 bases, with 5 bases left between them. CDR1 is MNHEY, CDR2 SVGEGT, per germline. The CDR3 loop reads CASSYWGEAFF. In DNA, the CDR3 is TGTGCCAGCAGTTACTGGGGAGAAGCTTTCTTT.

This clonotype was counted many times. This chain joins TRBV2 and TRBJ2-5, with a possible D match to TRBD2 (6 bases). Trimming stripped 6 bases from V and 2 bases from J, with 13 bases between. Germline V gives CDR1 SNHLY, CDR2 FYNNEI. The CDR3 is 14 residues long. CDR3 amino acids: CASRMERAQETQYF. The CDR3 DNA is TGTGCCAGCAGAATGGAGCGGGCGCAAGAGACCCAGTACTTC. Looking up the rest from reference TRBV2 and TRBJ2-5 gives the full variable domain: EPEVTQTPSHQVTQMGQEVILRCVPISNHLYFYWYRQILGQKVEFLVSFYNNEISEKSEIFDDQFSVERPDGSNFTLKIRSTKLEDSAMYFCASRMERAQETQYFGPGTRLLVL.

This clonotype was counted only a few times. V and J are TRBV20-1 and TRBJ1-5; D possibly corresponds to TRBD1 (5 bases). Trimming shortened V by 6 bases and J by 6 bases, and 12 bases separated the two germline ends. The CDR3 has 12 residues. From germline, CDR1 is DFQATT and CDR2 SNEGSKA (reference sequence). CDR3 protein: CSAGRVGQPQHF. The CDR3 DNA sequence: TGCAGTGCGGGCAGGGTAGGTCAGCCCCAGCATTTT.

CDR3 residues: CAWRDIGYEQYF. The DNA of the CDR3 is TGTGCCTGGCGGGACATAGGCTACGAGCAGTACTTC. The chain uses TRBV30 and TRBJ2-7, with D perhaps matching TRBD1 (6 bases). The CDR3 length is 12 residues. The germline gives CDR1 GTSNPN, CDR2 SVGIG (reference sequence). Trimming left V 5 bases short and J 3 bases short, with 11 bases between.